This T cell receptor beta chain was captured by sequencing in a study of T cells in Graves' hyperthyroidism and ophthalmopathy. On the study more broadly: Before any treatment, at initial diagnosis, peripheral blood was collected. Study-wide results and caveats: Ophthalmopathy got predicted by the model a median approximately 6.4 months before its onset.

Remarks on this clonotype: Its antigen is currently unknown.

Amplification of TCR beta CDR3 regions used RNA as the template. A set of HTBI primers served as the primers for a first-round RT-PCR of the TCR CDR3. TCRdb analysed the multiplex PCR reads with MiXCR anew, one entry per CDR3 protein. The table lists a few hundred thousand distinct CDR3 sequences, approximately 13% of them singletons. Clinical symptoms, serum thyroxine, TRAb, thyroid ultrasound and orbital computed tomography informed diagnoses. The CDR3 totals 13 residues. CDR1 is MNHNS, CDR2 SASEGT, per germline. The V and J ends lost 6 bases and 4 bases respectively, with 12 bases between them. The sequenced sample was blood. The clonotype originates from a young man with Graves' hyperthyroidism that later progressed to Graves' ophthalmopathy. The chain recombines TRBV6-1 with TRBJ1-2, with D tentatively TRBD1 (6 bases). CDR3 in amino acids: CASRTETGYGYTF. Written as DNA, the CDR3 is TGTGCCAGCAGAACTGAGACAGGCTATGGCTACACCTTC.